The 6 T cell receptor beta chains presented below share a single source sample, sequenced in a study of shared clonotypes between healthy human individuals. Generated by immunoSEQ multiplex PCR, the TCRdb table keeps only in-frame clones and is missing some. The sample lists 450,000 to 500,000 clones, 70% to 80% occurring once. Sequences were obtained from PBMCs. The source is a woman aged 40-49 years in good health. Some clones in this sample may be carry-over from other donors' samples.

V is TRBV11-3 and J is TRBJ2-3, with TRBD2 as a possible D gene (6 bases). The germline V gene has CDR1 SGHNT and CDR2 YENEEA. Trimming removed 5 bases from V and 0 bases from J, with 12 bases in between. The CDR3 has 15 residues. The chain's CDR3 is CASSGSGTSTDTQYF. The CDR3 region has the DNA TGTGCCAGCAGCGGTAGCGGAACTAGCACAGATACGCAGTATTTT.

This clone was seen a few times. The CDR3 nucleotides read TGTGCCGCTCAGGTCAGGAGGAGCTTCTACGAGCAGTACTTC. The encoded protein is CAAQVRRSFYEQYF. The chain links TRBV30 to TRBJ2-7, with a possible D match to TRBD2 (5 bases). CDR1 and CDR2 from the germline V gene are GTSNPN and SVGIG (reference sequence). Trimming left V 8 bases short and J 3 bases short, with 20 bases between. The CDR3 loop spans 14 amino acids.

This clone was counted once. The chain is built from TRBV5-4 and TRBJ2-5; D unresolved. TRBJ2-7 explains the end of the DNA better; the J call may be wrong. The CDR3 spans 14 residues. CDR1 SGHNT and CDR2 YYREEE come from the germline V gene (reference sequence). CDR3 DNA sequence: TGTGCCAGCACCCCGGAGCCGACGAGCTACGAGCAGTACTTC. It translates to CASTPEPTSYEQYF.

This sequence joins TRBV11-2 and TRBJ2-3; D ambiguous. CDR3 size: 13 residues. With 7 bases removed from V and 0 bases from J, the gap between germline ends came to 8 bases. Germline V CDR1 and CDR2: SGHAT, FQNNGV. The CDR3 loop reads CASTTPSTDTQYF. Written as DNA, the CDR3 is TGTGCCAGCACCACCCCGAGCACAGATACGCAGTATTTT.

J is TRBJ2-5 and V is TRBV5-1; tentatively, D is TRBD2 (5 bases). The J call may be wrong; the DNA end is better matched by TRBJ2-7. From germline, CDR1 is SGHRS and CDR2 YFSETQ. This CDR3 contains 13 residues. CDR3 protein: CASSFGLPYEQYF. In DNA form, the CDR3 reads TGCGCCAGCAGCTTCGGACTGCCGTACGAGCAGTACTTC.

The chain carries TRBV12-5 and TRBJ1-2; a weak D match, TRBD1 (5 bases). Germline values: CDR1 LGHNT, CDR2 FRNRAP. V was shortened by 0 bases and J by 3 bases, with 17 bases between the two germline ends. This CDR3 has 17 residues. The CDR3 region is CASGLVLGSGVDYGYTF. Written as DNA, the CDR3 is TGTGCTAGTGGTTTGGTACTTGGGTCGGGGGTTGACTATGGCTACACCTTC.